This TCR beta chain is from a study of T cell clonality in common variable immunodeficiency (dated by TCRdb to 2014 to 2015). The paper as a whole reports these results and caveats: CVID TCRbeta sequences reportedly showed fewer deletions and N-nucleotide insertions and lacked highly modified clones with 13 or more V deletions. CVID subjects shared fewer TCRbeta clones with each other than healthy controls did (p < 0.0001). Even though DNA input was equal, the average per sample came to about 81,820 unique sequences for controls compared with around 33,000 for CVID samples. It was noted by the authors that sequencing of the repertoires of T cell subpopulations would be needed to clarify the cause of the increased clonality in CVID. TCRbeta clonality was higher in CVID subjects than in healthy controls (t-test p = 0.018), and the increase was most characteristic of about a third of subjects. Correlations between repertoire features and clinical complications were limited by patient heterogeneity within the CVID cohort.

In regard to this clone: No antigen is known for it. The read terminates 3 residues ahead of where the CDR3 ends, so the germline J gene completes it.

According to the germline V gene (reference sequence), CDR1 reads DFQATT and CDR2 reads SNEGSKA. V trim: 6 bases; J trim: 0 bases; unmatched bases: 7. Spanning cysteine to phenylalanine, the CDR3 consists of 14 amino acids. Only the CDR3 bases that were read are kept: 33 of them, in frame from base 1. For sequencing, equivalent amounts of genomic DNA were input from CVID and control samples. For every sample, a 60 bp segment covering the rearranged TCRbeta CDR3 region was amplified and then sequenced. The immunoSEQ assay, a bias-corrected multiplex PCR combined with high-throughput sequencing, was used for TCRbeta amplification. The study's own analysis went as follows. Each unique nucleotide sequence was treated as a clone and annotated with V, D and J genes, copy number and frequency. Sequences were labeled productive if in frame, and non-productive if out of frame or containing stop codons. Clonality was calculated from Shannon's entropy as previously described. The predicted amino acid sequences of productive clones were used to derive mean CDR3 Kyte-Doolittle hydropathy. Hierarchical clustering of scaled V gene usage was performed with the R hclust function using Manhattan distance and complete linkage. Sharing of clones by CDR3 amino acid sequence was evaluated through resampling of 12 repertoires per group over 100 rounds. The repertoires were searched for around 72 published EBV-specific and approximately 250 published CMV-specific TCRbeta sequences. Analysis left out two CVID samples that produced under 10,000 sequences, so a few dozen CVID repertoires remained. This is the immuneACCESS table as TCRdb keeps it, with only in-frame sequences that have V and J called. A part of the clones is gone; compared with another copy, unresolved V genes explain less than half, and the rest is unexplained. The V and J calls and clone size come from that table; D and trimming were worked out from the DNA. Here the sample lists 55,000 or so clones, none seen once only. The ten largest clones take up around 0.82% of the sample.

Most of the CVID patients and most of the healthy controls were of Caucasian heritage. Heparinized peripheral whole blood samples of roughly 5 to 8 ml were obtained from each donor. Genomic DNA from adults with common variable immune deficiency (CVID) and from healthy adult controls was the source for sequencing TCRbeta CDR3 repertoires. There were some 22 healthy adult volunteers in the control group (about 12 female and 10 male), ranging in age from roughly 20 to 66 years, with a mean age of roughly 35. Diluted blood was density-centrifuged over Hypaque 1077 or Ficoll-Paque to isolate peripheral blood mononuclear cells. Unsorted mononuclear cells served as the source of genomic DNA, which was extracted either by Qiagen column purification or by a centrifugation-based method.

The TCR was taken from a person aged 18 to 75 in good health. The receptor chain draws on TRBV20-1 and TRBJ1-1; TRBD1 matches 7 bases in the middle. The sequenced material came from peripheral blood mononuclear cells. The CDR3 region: CSANLDRVNTEAFF. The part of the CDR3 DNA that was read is TGCAGTGCGAATCTCGACAGGGTGAACACTGAA.